This entry concerns a single T cell receptor (beta chain). As yet, its antigen is unknown. CDR3 length: 16 residues. Trimming cost V 8 bases and J 5 bases; bases outside gene matches: 15. From germline, CDR1 is SGHVS and CDR2 FQNEAQ. These data originate in a study of cytomegalovirus exposure and HLA in healthy donors. Study findings and constraints: In vitro checks showed that three CMV-associated chains really do target CMV antigens. Presence/absence analyses treated sequencing depth as roughly uniform across donors.

The PCR made use of 60 Vbeta and 13 Jbeta primers. TCRdb's copy holds only in-frame clones and misses some; the assay was immunoSEQ multiplex PCR. Among about 140,000 clones, about 76% were seen once, and the ten largest hold about 1.5%. The chain joins TRBV7-8 to TRBJ2-1; TRBD2 matches at 7 bases. The source material was PBMCs. The receptor comes from a woman between 35 and 50 years old in good health and CMV-seronegative. CDR3 amino acids: CASLDPSGLPDNEQFF. For the CDR3, the DNA is TGTGCCAGCCTCGACCCTTCGGGACTACCCGACAATGAGCAGTTCTTC.